The 23 T cell receptor beta chains presented below share a single source sample, sequenced in a study of OX40 agonist ivuxolimab in advanced cancers. Method: immunoSEQ multiplex PCR; TCRdb's copy keeps in-frame clones and lacks some. Of some 70,000 clones listed, roughly 90% are singletons. The sequencing here drew on CD4+ or CD8+ T cells sorted from blood, taken in a trial of the OX40 agonist ivuxolimab. Every receptor here comes from an adult with an advanced solid tumor such as melanoma, head and neck, liver or kidney cancer.

DNA for the CDR3: TGTGCCAGCAGTGAGCAGGGGAGCAATCAGCCCCAGCATTTT. This encodes CASSEQGSNQPQHF. This chain connects TRBV2 to TRBJ1-5, with a tentative D call TRBD1 (6 bases). CDR1 and CDR2 (germline): SNHLY, FYNNEI. With 3 bases removed from V and 1 base from J, the gap between germline ends came to 7 bases. The CDR3 totals 14 residues.

This clone was picked up one time. CDR3 in amino acids: CASSSGTALLSSYNEQFF. CDR3 sequence (DNA): TGCGCCAGCAGCTCCGGGACGGCCCTTCTGAGCTCCTACAATGAGCAGTTCTTC. The chain couples TRBV5-1 to TRBJ2-1; D possibly matches TRBD1 or TRBD2 (5 bases each). Germline values: CDR1 SGHRS, CDR2 YFSETQ. The CDR3 spans 18 residues. V lost 3 bases and J lost 0, with 19 bases in between.

This chain uses TRBV7-2 with TRBJ2-1; TRBD1 matches at 7 bases. The CDR3 sequence is 15 residues long. The junction had 3 bases not matched to a gene; V was cut back by 1 base and J by 3 bases. Germline values: CDR1 SGHTA, CDR2 FQGNSA. The CDR3 here is CASSLDRGFYNEQFF. CDR3 DNA: TGTGCCAGCAGCTTAGACAGGGGTTTCTACAATGAGCAGTTCTTC.

J is TRBJ2-3 and V is TRBV18; unclear D gene. The V gene's germline CDR1 is KGHSH and CDR2 LQKENI. The CDR3 consists of 13 residues. V lost 2 bases, J lost 3 bases, and 6 bases lay in between. CDR3 DNA sequence: TGTGCCAGCTCACCAGGCGGTACAGATACGCAGTATTTT. It codes for CASSPGGTDTQYF.

The CDR3 reads CASSGTEYEQYF. CDR3 DNA sequence: TGTGCCAGCAGTGGGACAGAATACGAGCAGTACTTC. The chain combines TRBV6-5 with TRBJ2-7, with 7 nucleotides matching TRBD1. This CDR3 is 12 amino acids long. Germline assignment: CDR1 MNHEY and CDR2 SVGAGI. With 5 bases clipped from V and 4 bases from J, the junction kept 2 bases outside the gene matches.

The chain recombines TRBV19 with TRBJ1-5; tentative D call: TRBD1 (5 bases). Deletions cut 5 bases from V and 5 bases from J, with 19 bases between. The CDR3 has 16 amino acids. CDR1 is LNHDA and CDR2 is SQIVND in the germline V gene (reference sequence). Here the CDR3 reads CASSPRGGLEDQPQHF. The DNA for the CDR3 is TGTGCCAGTAGTCCCCGGGGGGGTTTGGAGGATCAGCCCCAGCATTTT.

Note on this clone: This sample includes further DNA sequences coding for the same CDR3. The chain combines TRBV29-1 with TRBJ2-5; D possibly corresponds to TRBD1 (6 bases). The ends were cut back, 5 bases at V and 0 bases at J, with 7 bases in the middle. The CDR3 spans 12 residues. Germline V gene data show CDR1 as SQVTM and CDR2 as ANQGSEA. Here the CDR3 reads CSVRTDQETQYF. DNA for the CDR3: TGCAGCGTTAGGACAGACCAAGAGACCCAGTACTTC.

The chain uses TRBV28 and TRBJ1-1; no reliable D call. Between the trimmed V and J ends, which lost 2 bases and 1 base, there was a span of 8 bases. The germline CDR1 and CDR2 sequences are MDHEN and SYDVKM. This CDR3 has 14 amino acids. DNA of the CDR3: TGTGCCAGCAGTTTAGTCACGGGGAACACTGAAGCTTTCTTT. Its translation: CASSLVTGNTEAFF.

The J gene is TRBJ2-1, the V gene TRBV7-2; D gene uncertain. V lost 2 bases and J lost 0, with 5 bases in between. Germline CDR1 reads SGHTA; CDR2 reads FQGNSA. The CDR3 totals 14 residues. The CDR3 coding sequence is TGTGCCAGCAGCTTATTCAGCTCCTACAATGAGCAGTTCTTC. As protein: CASSLFSSYNEQFF.

The genes are TRBV2 and TRBJ1-5; D is possibly TRBD1 (6 bases). Germline CDR1 reads SNHLY; CDR2 reads FYNNEI. Trimming took 8 bases from V and 7 from J, leaving 21 bases between them. The CDR3 has 15 residues. CDR3 amino acids: CASSLGGGGGQPQHF. CDR3 sequence (DNA): TGTGCCAGCTCCCTAGGGGGGGGAGGGGGACAGCCCCAGCATTTT.

The gene calls are TRBV7-9 and TRBJ1-6; D unresolved. V shed 6 bases and J shed 5 bases, with 5 bases lying between them. Per germline, CDR1 SEHNR and CDR2 FQNEAQ (reference sequence). The CDR3 consists of 12 residues. For the CDR3, the DNA is TGTGCCAGCAGTCGGAATAATTCACCCCTCCACTTT. Translating gives CASSRNNSPLHF.

This chain joins TRBV7-7 and TRBJ1-6; no clear D gene. Germline lookup yields CDR1 SSHAT and CDR2 FNYEAQ (reference sequence). The length of the CDR3 is 13 residues. The V end was cut by 10 bases, the J end by 9 bases, with 16 bases between. In DNA, the CDR3 is TGTGCCAAAGAATACGACGGTGGTTCACCCCTCCACTTT. Translation: CAKEYDGGSPLHF.

The gene calls are TRBV30 and TRBJ2-3; D uncertain. V lost 7 bases and J lost 4, with 15 bases in between. The germline V gene encodes CDR1 GTSNPN and CDR2 SVGIG (reference sequence). The CDR3 spans 13 residues. The CDR3 here is CASTVESADTQYF. CDR3 bases: TGTGCCTCCACAGTGGAAAGCGCAGATACGCAGTATTTT.

The gene calls are TRBV10-3 and TRBJ1-2; D perhaps matches TRBD1 (5 bases). This CDR3 is built from 14 residues. CDR1 and CDR2 from the germline V gene are ENHRY and SYGVKD. V dropped 4 bases and J dropped 8 bases, with 17 bases sitting between them. CDR3 residues: CAISAGPGEDGYTF. The CDR3 bases are TGTGCCATCAGTGCTGGTCCGGGGGAGGACGGCTACACCTTC.

The gene calls are TRBV5-6 and TRBJ1-2; D unresolved. Germline V gives CDR1 SGHDT, CDR2 YYEEEE. The CDR3 has 12 residues. With 4 bases removed from V and 8 bases from J, the gap between germline ends came to 12 bases. The CDR3 region has the DNA TGTGCCAGCAGCAGCCTCATGGGGGGCTACACCTTC. This sequence encodes CASSSLMGGYTF.

The chain has TRBV28 and TRBJ2-3; 11 nucleotides line up with TRBD2. Germline V gives CDR1 MDHEN, CDR2 SYDVKM. The CDR3 loop spans 14 amino acids. The ends lost 8 bases at V and 2 bases at J; junction bases unmatched: 3. CDR3 amino acids: CASETSGDTDTQYF. CDR3 DNA sequence: TGTGCCAGCGAGACTAGCGGGGACACAGATACGCAGTATTTT.

The V gene is TRBV4-1, the J gene TRBJ2-2; D unresolved. Germline lookup yields CDR1 MGHRA and CDR2 YSYEKL. The CDR3 is 17 residues long. Trimming removed 1 base at V and 0 bases at J, with 12 bases between. For the CDR3, the DNA is TGCGCCAGCAGCCAAGCCCAAACAACAGCGAACACCGGGGAGCTGTTTTTT. This translates into CASSQAQTTANTGELFF.

This chain joins TRBV2 and TRBJ1-1, with TRBD1 matching over 7 bases. The J segment lost 4 bases and the V segment lost 9 bases, leaving 14 bases of the junction unmatched. Germline assignment: CDR1 SNHLY and CDR2 FYNNEI. The CDR3 contains 15 residues. The CDR3 loop is CASLRDSRRGTEAFF. In nucleotides, the CDR3 is TGTGCCAGTCTCCGGGACAGTCGTCGGGGCACTGAAGCTTTCTTT.

This clone was found once. The CDR3 loop reads CASSYEEYTEAFF. CDR3 sequence (DNA): TGTGCCAGCAGTTACGAAGAATACACTGAAGCTTTCTTT. The gene calls are TRBV6-5 and TRBJ1-1; D not certain. V lost 2 bases and J 3 bases, leaving 7 bases between the germline ends. The CDR3 spans 13 residues. CDR1 and CDR2 (germline): MNHEY, SVGAGI.

This chain uses TRBV10-3 with TRBJ1-5, with unresolved D. This CDR3 has 13 residues. V was shortened by 4 bases and J by 4 bases, with 8 bases between the two germline ends. Germline V gene lookup returns CDR1 ENHRY and CDR2 SYGVKD. The CDR3 here is CAISVELNQPQHF. In DNA form, the CDR3 reads TGTGCCATCAGTGTGGAACTTAATCAGCCCCAGCATTTT.

The chain couples TRBV5-1 to TRBJ2-7; 7 positions agree with TRBD1. V trimming: 1 base; J trimming: 0 bases; junction bases outside the gene matches: 13. Germline V gene data show CDR1 as SGHRS and CDR2 as YFSETQ. The CDR3 runs 18 residues. The CDR3 reads CASSLSLVGQEYSYEQYF. Here the CDR3 DNA reads TGCGCCAGCAGCTTGTCATTGGTTGGACAGGAGTACTCCTACGAGCAGTACTTC.

V gene TRBV7-7 combines with J gene TRBJ1-3; D gene unclear. The CDR3 totals 12 residues. Germline V gene sequence: CDR1 SSHAT, CDR2 FNYEAQ (reference sequence). Trimming stripped 5 bases from V and 4 bases from J, with 6 bases between. DNA for the CDR3: TGTGCCAGCAGCCCTGGGGGAAACACCATATATTTT. This gives the protein CASSPGGNTIYF.

The chain combines TRBV11-2 with TRBJ1-3, with D possibly being TRBD1 (6 bases). Germline V CDR1 and CDR2: SGHAT, FQNNGV. CDR3 length: 15 amino acids. The V end was cut by 1 base, the J end by 4 bases, with 11 bases between. The CDR3 bases are TGTGCCAGCAGCTTAGCGGGGGCGGCGGGAAACACCATATATTTT. It specifies CASSLAGAAGNTIYF. The variable domain in full, completed from reference TRBV11-2 and TRBJ1-3, reads EAGVAQSPRYKIIEKRQSVAFWCNPISGHATLYWYQQILGQGPKLLIQFQNNGVVDDSQLPKDRFSAERLKGVDSTLKIQPAKLEDSAVYLCASSLAGAAGNTIYFGEGSWLTVV.